Described below is a single TCR beta chain sequence and its context. In the study's own analysis: From reference gene primer amplification, estimates of nucleated cell counts were derived. Method: immunoSEQ multiplex PCR; TCRdb's copy keeps in-frame clones and lacks some. Clone size and the V and J calls come from that table; the DNA yielded D and trimming. Counted here are about 180,000 clones, 70% to 90% occurring once; the ten biggest clones make up about 3.3%. This CDR3 is built from 20 residues. V was pared by 3 bases and J by 4 bases, with 21 bases of the junction left unmatched. In germline, CDR1 is SGDLS, CDR2 YYNGEE. These data originate in a study of blood T cell repertoires in COVID-19. Overall study: Samples representing acute and convalescent COVID-19 were sourced from the United States, Italy and Spain. T cells, B-cell-depleted T cells, or PBMCs provided the cDNA or gDNA that served as material.

What was sequenced was peripheral blood. The TCR originated in a man aged 60-69 years with acute or convalescent COVID-19. The genes are TRBV9 and TRBJ2-3; 9 bases align to TRBD2. This CDR3 reads CASSAQPGFFGAGGADTQYF. The CDR3 nucleotides are TGTGCCAGCAGCGCACAACCTGGCTTTTTCGGCGCGGGAGGGGCAGATACGCAGTATTTT.